These 22 T cell receptor beta chains share one sample of origin, sequenced in a study of shared clonotypes between healthy human individuals. Assay used: immunoSEQ multiplex PCR; TCRdb lists only in-frame clones, some missing. The table records 2 million to 2.5 million clones, 85% to 95% of them present only once. The material sequenced was naive CD4+ T cells from PBMCs. Subset described: CD45RA+ positively selected. These receptors came from a man aged 18 to 29 in good health. Some clones in this sample may be carry-over from other donors' samples.

The gene calls are TRBV4-2 and TRBJ2-1; 8 nucleotides line up with TRBD2. V gave up 4 bases and J gave up 6 bases; unmatched junction bases: 8. CDR1 is LGHNA and CDR2 is YNFKEQ in the germline V gene. The CDR3 has 15 amino acids. The CDR3 DNA sequence: TGTGCCAGCAGCCTTCCGGGACTAGGGGGCAATGAGCAGTTCTTC. Translating it yields CASSLPGLGGNEQFF.

The chain recombines TRBV7-9 with TRBJ1-1, with D tentatively TRBD1 (5 bases). Trimming removed 6 bases from V and 5 bases from J, with 13 bases in between. The germline CDR1 and CDR2 sequences are SEHNR and FQNEAQ (reference sequence). This CDR3 comprises 13 residues. The CDR3 DNA is TGTGCCAGCAGTAACGAAGGGGATACTGAAGCTTTCTTT. Protein: CASSNEGDTEAFF.

The rearrangement joins TRBV4-3 to TRBJ2-7, with D possibly matching TRBD1 (6 bases). V was pared by 4 bases and J by 2 bases, with 12 bases between. CDR3 size: 14 residues. Per the germline V gene, CDR1 is LGHNA and CDR2 is YSLEER. This chain's CDR3 is CASSLGQGPYEQYF. The CDR3 nucleotides are TGCGCCAGCAGCCTCGGCCAGGGGCCCTACGAGCAGTACTTC.

This clone occurred once. This chain links TRBV6-5 with TRBJ1-1; D is ambiguous. This CDR3 has 14 amino acids. Trimming left V 2 bases short and J 1 base short, with 8 bases between. The germline CDR1 and CDR2 sequences are MNHEY and SVGAGI. The CDR3 DNA follows: TGTGCCAGCAGTTACCGAGACCCGAACACTGAAGCTTTCTTT. Its protein is CASSYRDPNTEAFF.

The genes are TRBV7-9 and TRBJ2-1; TRBD1 agrees at 8 bases. The V and J ends lost 5 bases and 0 bases, in that order; junction bases with no gene match: 9. The length of the CDR3 is 17 residues. Germline V gives CDR1 SEHNR, CDR2 FQNEAQ (reference sequence). CDR3 nucleotides: TGTGCCAGCAGCCAAGGACAGGGCCTTTTCTCCTACAATGAGCAGTTCTTC. Translating it yields CASSQGQGLFSYNEQFF.

This chain joins TRBV5-1 and TRBJ2-7; 8 positions agree with TRBD1. With V trimmed by 3 bases and J by 2 bases, 7 bases remained unmatched. Germline CDR1 SGHRS, CDR2 YFSETQ. CDR3 length: 15 amino acids. The chain's CDR3 is CASSYGQGWTYEQYF. CDR3 DNA: TGCGCCAGCAGCTATGGACAGGGTTGGACCTACGAGCAGTACTTC.

V gene TRBV18 combines with J gene TRBJ2-2; D remains unclear. Germline V lookup: CDR1 KGHSH, CDR2 LQKENI. The CDR3 extends over 18 amino acids. Trimming removed 1 base from V and 0 bases from J, with 15 bases in between. The CDR3 protein is CASSPLPRRGSNTGELFF. DNA for the CDR3: TGTGCCAGCTCACCACTCCCCCGCCGAGGTTCGAACACCGGGGAGCTGTTTTTT. The variable domain in full, with the rest retrieved from reference TRBV18 and TRBJ2-2, is NAGVMQNPRHLVRRRGQEARLRCSPMKGHSHVYWYRQLPEEGLKFMVYLQKENIIDESGMPKERFSAEFPKEGPSILRIQQVVRGDSAAYFCASSPLPRRGSNTGELFFGEGSRLTVL.

J is TRBJ2-7 and V is TRBV27, with 10 nucleotides matching TRBD2. The CDR3 runs to 18 residues. Germline V lookup: CDR1 MNHEY, CDR2 SMNVEV (reference sequence). V lost 5 bases and J lost 0; bases outside the gene matches: 13. As DNA, the CDR3 is TGTGCCAGCAGTCACACTAGCGGGAATTCCTATTACTCCTACGAGCAGTACTTC. It codes for CASSHTSGNSYYSYEQYF.

The V and J genes are TRBV15 and TRBJ2-7, with 10 bases identical to TRBD2. Losses at the gene ends were 0 bases for V and 5 bases for J; bases not matched to a gene: 13. This CDR3 spans 18 amino acids. In germline, CDR1 is LNHNV, CDR2 YYDKDF (reference sequence). Here the CDR3 reads CATSRDGVSSGRLNEQYF. CDR3 sequence (DNA): TGTGCCACCAGCAGAGATGGCGTGAGTAGCGGGAGGTTGAACGAGCAGTACTTC.

The chain uses TRBV2 and TRBJ1-2; TRBD1 might be the D (6 bases). The CDR3 is 13 residues long. Germline CDR1 is SNHLY and CDR2 is FYNNEI. V gave up 5 bases and J gave up 7 bases, with 14 bases separating them. The CDR3 nucleotides read TGTGCCAGCAGTCGGACAGCCGAACGTGGCTACACCTTC. Translation: CASSRTAERGYTF.

The gene calls are TRBV7-9 and TRBJ2-2, with D possibly being TRBD1 (5 bases). From germline, CDR1 is SEHNR and CDR2 FQNEAQ (reference sequence). The CDR3 sequence is 17 residues long. Trimming cost V 5 bases and J 4 bases, with 20 bases left between them. CDR3 residues: CASSLPLGQGRTGELFF. The CDR3 DNA follows: TGTGCCAGCAGCCTCCCGCTTGGGCAGGGTCGCACCGGGGAGCTGTTTTTT.

The gene calls are TRBV7-8 and TRBJ2-1, with 7 bases aligning to TRBD2. V dropped 3 bases and J dropped 8; count of bases not matched to a gene: 7. CDR3 length equals 14 residues. CDR1 is SGHVS, CDR2 FQNEAQ, per germline. The CDR3 bases are TGTGCCAGCAGCTTTCCAGGACTAGGATATGAGCAGTTCTTC. Protein product: CASSFPGLGYEQFF. Based on the CDR3 plus reference TRBV7-8 and TRBJ2-1, the full variable domain is GAGVSQSPRYKVAKRGQDVALRCDPISGHVSLFWYQQALGQGPEFLTYFQNEAQLDKSGLPSDRFFAERPEGSVSTLKIQRTQQEDSAVYLCASSFPGLGYEQFFGPGTRLTVL.

The rearrangement links TRBV5-1 to TRBJ2-1; 9 positions match TRBD1. The J segment lost 8 bases and the V segment lost 1 base, leaving 7 bases of the junction unmatched. Germline loops: CDR1 SGHRS, CDR2 YFSETQ. The CDR3 extends over 15 amino acids. The CDR3 DNA sequence: TGCGCCAGCAGCTTGTCGAACAGGGGGCTTCATGAGCAGTTCTTC. Amino acids: CASSLSNRGLHEQFF.

This chain uses TRBV28 with TRBJ2-2; tentative D call: TRBD1 (6 bases). The V end was cut by 5 bases, the J end by 0 bases, with 13 bases between. This CDR3 has 16 residues. Germline V gene data show CDR1 as MDHEN and CDR2 as SYDVKM. The CDR3 DNA is TGTGCCAGCAGTGCCCCCTCAGGGGCGAACACCGGGGAGCTGTTTTTT. Its translation is CASSAPSGANTGELFF.

The chain joins TRBV19 to TRBJ1-5; D not resolved. CDR3 length equals 16 residues. Trimming took 2 bases from V and 1 from J, leaving 12 bases between them. Germline-derived CDR1 and CDR2 are LNHDA and SQIVND (reference sequence). The CDR3 region has the DNA TGTGCCAGTAGTATACCCCCCCGACGGAGCAATCAGCCCCAGCATTTT. Encoded protein: CASSIPPRRSNQPQHF.

DNA of the CDR3: TGCGCCAGCAGCGCAGCGACAGGAGCTGGAAACACCATATATTTT. It is translated as CASSAATGAGNTIYF. This chain connects TRBV5-1 to TRBJ1-3; a possible D gene is TRBD1 (6 bases). The CDR3 is 15 amino acids. Per germline, CDR1 SGHRS and CDR2 YFSETQ. V lost 4 bases, J lost 2 bases, and 13 bases lay in between.

This chain uses TRBV20-1 with TRBJ2-7; D ambiguous. The CDR3 consists of 9 residues. Germline loops: CDR1 DFQATT, CDR2 SNEGSKA (reference sequence). V lost 1 base and J lost 13, with 8 bases in between. The DNA of the CDR3 is TGCAGTGCTAGAGGGAAAGGATACTTC. Translation gives CSARGKGYF.

The CDR3 sequence is CASSDGGGYNEQFF. The CDR3 DNA reads as TGTGCCAGCAGCGACGGTGGGGGATACAATGAGCAGTTCTTC. The J gene is TRBJ2-1, the V gene TRBV7-2; D tentatively reads TRBD1 or TRBD2 (5 bases each). Germline V lookup: CDR1 SGHTA, CDR2 FQGNSA. The CDR3 runs to 14 residues. Trimming removed 5 bases at V and 4 bases at J, with 12 bases between.

The rearrangement joins TRBV18 to TRBJ1-2, with 7 positions matching TRBD1. V shed 3 bases and J 4 bases; nucleotides not matched to a gene: 14. CDR3 size: 17 residues. Germline CDR1 KGHSH, CDR2 LQKENI. The CDR3 nucleotides read TGTGCCAGCTCACCGATGTATCGTCAGGGGGGGAGCTATGGCTACACCTTC. It is translated as CASSPMYRQGGSYGYTF.

The V call is TRBV5-8, the J call TRBJ2-7, with a possible D match to TRBD1 (6 bases). The CDR3 spans 12 residues. V was clipped by 1 base and J by 10 bases, with 12 bases between them. Looked up from germline, CDR1 is SGHTS and CDR2 is YDEGEE. The CDR3 loop is CASSLLQGAQYF. DNA for the CDR3: TGTGCCAGCAGCTTGTTACAGGGCGCCCAGTACTTC.

The chain links TRBV6-1 to TRBJ1-1, with D perhaps TRBD1 (5 bases). This CDR3 contains 13 residues. With 8 bases removed from V and 7 bases from J, the gap between germline ends came to 17 bases. Germline V gives CDR1 MNHNS, CDR2 SASEGT. CDR3 loop: CASGINGGSEAFF. The DNA for the CDR3 is TGTGCCAGCGGTATAAACGGGGGTAGTGAAGCTTTCTTT.

The J gene is TRBJ2-3, the V gene TRBV6-5; possible D gene TRBD2, 5 bases. V lost 5 bases and J 2 bases, leaving 11 bases between the germline ends. CDR3 size: 14 residues. The germline CDR1 and CDR2 sequences are MNHEY and SVGAGI. DNA for the CDR3: TGTGCCAGCAGTCGGGGTCTCAACACAGATACGCAGTATTTT. Protein product: CASSRGLNTDTQYF.